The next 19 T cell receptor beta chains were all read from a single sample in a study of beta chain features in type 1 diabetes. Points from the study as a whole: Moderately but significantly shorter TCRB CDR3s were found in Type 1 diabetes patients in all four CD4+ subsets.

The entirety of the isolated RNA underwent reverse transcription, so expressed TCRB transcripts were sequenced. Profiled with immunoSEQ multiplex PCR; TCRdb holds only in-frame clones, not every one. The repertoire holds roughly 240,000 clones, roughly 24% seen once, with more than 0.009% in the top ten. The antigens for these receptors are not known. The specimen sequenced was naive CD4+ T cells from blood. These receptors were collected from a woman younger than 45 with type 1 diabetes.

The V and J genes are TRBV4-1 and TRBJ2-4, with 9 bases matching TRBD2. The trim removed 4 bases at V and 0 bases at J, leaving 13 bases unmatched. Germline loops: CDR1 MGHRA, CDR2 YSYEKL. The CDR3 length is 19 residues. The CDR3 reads CASSRSLAGSTLAKNIQYF. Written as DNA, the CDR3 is TGCGCCAGCAGCCGGTCACTAGCGGGCTCCACCCTAGCCAAAAACATTCAGTACTTC.

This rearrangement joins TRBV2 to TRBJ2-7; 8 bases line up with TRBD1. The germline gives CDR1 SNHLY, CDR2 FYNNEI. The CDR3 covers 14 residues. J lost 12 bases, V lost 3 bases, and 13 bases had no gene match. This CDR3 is CASSEDRALRKGYF. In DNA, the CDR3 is TGTGCCAGCAGTGAGGACAGGGCCCTACGAAAAGGGTACTTC.

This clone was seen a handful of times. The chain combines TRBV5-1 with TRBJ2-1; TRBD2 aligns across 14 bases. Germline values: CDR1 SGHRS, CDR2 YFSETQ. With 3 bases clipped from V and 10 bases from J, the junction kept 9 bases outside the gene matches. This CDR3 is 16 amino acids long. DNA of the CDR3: TGCGCCAGCAGCTCCGGGACTAGCGGGAGTAGGGTCGAGCAGTTCTTC. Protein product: CASSSGTSGSRVEQFF.

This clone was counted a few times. The CDR3 region is CASNAGDSRFF. The CDR3 coding sequence is TGTGCCAGCAACGCCGGGGACTCTCGGTTTTTT. This rearrangement joins TRBV21-1 to TRBJ1-4. TRBV21-1 is marked as a pseudogene. The CDR3 loop spans 11 amino acids.

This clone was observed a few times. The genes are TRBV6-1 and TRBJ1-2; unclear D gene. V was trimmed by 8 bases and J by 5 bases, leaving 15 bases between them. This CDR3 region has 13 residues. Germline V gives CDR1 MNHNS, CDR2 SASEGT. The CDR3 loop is CASGEGVEYGYTF. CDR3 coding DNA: TGTGCCAGCGGAGAAGGTGTGGAGTATGGCTACACCTTC.

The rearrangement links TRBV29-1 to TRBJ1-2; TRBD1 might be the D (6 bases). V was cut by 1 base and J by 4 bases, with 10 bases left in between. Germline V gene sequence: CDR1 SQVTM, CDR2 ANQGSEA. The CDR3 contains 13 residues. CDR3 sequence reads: CSVEVVQGYGYTF. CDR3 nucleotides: TGCAGCGTTGAAGTTGTACAGGGCTATGGCTACACCTTC. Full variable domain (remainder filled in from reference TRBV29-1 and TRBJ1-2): SAVISQKPSRDICQRGTSLTIQCQVDSQVTMMFWYRQQPGQSLTLIATANQGSEATYESGFVIDKFPISRPNLTFSTLTVSNMSPEDSSIYLCSVEVVQGYGYTFGSGTRLTVV.

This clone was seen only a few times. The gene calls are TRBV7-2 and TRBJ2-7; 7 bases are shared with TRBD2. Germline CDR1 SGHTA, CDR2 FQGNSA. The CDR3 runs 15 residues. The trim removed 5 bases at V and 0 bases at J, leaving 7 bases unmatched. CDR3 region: CASSPLLAVSYEQYF. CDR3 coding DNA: TGTGCCAGCAGCCCCCTTCTAGCGGTCTCCTACGAGCAGTACTTC.

The CDR3, as DNA: TGTGCCAGCAGCCAAGCAGGGACAGGGCGAGAGACCCAGTACTTC. It specifies CASSQAGTGRETQYF. The chain employs TRBV11-1 and TRBJ2-5; TRBD1 matches 9 bases. Germline CDR1 is SGHAT and CDR2 is FQDESV (reference sequence). The CDR3 length is 15 residues. J was trimmed by 4 bases and V by 5 bases; bases with no gene match: 8.

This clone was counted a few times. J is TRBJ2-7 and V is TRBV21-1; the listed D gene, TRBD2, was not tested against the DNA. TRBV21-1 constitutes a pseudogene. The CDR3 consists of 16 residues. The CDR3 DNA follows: TGTGCCAGCAGCAAAGAGCCCCGGGGGGAGGGTTACGAGCAGTACTTC. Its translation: CASSKEPRGEGYEQYF.

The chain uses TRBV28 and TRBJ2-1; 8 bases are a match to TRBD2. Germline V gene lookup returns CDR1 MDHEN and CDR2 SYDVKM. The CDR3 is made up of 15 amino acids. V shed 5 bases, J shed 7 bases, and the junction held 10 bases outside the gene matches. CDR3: CASSPQGLDMNEQFF. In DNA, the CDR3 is TGTGCCAGCAGTCCCCAGGGACTAGATATGAATGAGCAGTTCTTC.

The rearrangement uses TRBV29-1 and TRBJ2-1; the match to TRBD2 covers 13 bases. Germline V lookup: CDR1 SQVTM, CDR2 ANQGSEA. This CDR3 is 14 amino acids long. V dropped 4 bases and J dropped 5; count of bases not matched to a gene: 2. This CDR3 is CSVAGTSGDNEQFF. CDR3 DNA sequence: TGCAGCGTTGCTGGGACTAGCGGGGACAATGAGCAGTTCTTC.

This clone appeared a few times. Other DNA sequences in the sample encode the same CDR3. The CDR3 region has the DNA TGTGCCAGCAGCGTAGTAGGGAGCTCCTACGAGCAGTACTTC. As protein: CASSVVGSSYEQYF. The chain carries TRBV9 and TRBJ2-7; tentatively, D is TRBD2 (5 bases). V shed 0 bases and J shed 0 bases, with 7 bases lying between them. The length of the CDR3 is 14 residues. The germline gives CDR1 SGDLS, CDR2 YYNGEE.

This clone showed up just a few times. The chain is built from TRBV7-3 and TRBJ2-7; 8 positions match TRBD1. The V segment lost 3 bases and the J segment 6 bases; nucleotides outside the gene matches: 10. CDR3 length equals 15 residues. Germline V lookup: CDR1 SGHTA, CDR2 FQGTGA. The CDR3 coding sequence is TGTGCCAGCAGCTTGTTTTCCAGGGGGCAGGGCGAGCAGTACTTC. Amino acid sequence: CASSLFSRGQGEQYF.

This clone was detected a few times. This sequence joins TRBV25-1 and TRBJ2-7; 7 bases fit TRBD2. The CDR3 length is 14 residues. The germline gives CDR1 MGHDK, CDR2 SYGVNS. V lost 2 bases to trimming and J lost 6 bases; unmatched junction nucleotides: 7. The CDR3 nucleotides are TGTGCCAGCAGTGAAGGGAGGGACCAGTCCGAGCAGTACTTC. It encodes CASSEGRDQSEQYF.

The CDR3 loop reads CASSLLESSGEQFF. The CDR3 bases are TGTGCCAGCAGCCTGTTGGAGAGTTCGGGAGAGCAGTTCTTC. The gene calls are TRBV11-3 and TRBJ2-1; tentatively, D is TRBD2 (5 bases). CDR3 length equals 14 residues. The germline V and J ends were trimmed by 5 bases and 10 bases, with 18 bases remaining between them. Germline V gene lookup returns CDR1 SGHNT and CDR2 YENEEA. Full variable domain (missing parts from reference TRBV11-3 and TRBJ2-1): EAGVVQSPRYKIIEKKQPVAFWCNPISGHNTLYWYLQNLGQGPELLIRYENEEAVDDSQLPKDRFSAERLKGVDSTLKIQPAELGDSAVYLCASSLLESSGEQFFGPGTRLTVL.

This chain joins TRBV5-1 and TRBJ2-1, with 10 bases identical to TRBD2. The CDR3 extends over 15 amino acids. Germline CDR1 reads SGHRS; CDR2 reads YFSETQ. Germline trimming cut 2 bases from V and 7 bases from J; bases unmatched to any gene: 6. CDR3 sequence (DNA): TGCGCCAGCAGCTTAAAACCTAGCGGGAGAAATGAGCAGTTCTTC. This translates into CASSLKPSGRNEQFF.

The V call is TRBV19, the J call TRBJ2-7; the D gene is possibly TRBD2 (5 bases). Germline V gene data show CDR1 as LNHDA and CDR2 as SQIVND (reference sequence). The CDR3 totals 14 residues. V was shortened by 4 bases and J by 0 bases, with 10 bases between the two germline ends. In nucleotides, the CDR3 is TGTGCCAGTAGTAGCAGGACTCCCTCCTACGAGCAGTACTTC. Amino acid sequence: CASSSRTPSYEQYF.

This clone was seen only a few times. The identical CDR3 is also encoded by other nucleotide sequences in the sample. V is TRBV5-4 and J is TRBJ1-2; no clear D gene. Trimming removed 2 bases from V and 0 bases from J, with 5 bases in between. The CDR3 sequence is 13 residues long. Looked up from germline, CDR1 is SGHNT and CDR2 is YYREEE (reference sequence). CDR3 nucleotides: TGTGCCAGCAGCTTAACGGCTAACTATGGCTACACCTTC. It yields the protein CASSLTANYGYTF. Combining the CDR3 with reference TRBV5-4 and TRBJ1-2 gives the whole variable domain ETGVTQSPTHLIKTRGQQVTLRCSSQSGHNTVSWYQQALGQGPQFIFQYYREEENGRGNFPPRFSGLQFPNYSSELNVNALELDDSALYLCASSLTANYGYTFGSGTRLTVV.

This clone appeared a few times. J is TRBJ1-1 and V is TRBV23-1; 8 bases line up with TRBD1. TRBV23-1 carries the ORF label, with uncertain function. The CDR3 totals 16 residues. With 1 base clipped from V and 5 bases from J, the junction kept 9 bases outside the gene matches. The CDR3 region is CASSQLSQGGRTEAFF. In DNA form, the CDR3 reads TGCGCCAGCAGTCAATTGTCACAGGGGGGTCGGACTGAAGCTTTCTTT.